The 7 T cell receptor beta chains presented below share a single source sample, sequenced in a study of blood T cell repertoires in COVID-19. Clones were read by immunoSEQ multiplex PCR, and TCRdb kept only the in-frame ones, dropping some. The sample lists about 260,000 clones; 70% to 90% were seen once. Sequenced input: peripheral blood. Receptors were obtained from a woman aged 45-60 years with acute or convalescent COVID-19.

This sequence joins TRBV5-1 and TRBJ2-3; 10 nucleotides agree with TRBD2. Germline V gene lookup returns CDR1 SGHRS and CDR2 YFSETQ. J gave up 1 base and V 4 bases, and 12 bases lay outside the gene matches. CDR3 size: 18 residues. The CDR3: CASSLLAGVGGGTDTQYF. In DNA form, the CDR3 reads TGCGCCAGCAGCCTTCTAGCGGGAGTCGGTGGGGGCACAGATACGCAGTATTTT.

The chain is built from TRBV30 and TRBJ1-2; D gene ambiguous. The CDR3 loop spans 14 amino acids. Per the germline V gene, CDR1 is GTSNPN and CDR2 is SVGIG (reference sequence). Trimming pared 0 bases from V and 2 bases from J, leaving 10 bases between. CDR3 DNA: TGTGCCTGGAGTGTAACCGGGTACAACTATGGCTACACCTTC. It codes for CAWSVTGYNYGYTF.

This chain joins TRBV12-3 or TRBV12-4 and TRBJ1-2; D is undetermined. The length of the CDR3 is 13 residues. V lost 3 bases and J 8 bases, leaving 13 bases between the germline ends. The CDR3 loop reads CASSFKQLGGYTF. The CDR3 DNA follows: TGTGCCAGCAGTTTTAAACAGCTCGGCGGCTACACCTTC.

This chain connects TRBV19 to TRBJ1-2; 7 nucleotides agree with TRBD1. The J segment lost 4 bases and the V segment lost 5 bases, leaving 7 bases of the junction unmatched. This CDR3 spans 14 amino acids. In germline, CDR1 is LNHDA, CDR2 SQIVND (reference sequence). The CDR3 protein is CASSLNQGGYGYTF. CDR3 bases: TGTGCCAGTAGTCTGAATCAGGGGGGCTATGGCTACACCTTC.

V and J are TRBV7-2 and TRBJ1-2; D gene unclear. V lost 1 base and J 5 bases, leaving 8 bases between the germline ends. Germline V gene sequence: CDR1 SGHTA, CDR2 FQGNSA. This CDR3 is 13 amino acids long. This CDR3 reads CASSLESSYGYTF. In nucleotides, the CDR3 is TGTGCCAGCAGCTTAGAGAGTTCATATGGCTACACCTTC.

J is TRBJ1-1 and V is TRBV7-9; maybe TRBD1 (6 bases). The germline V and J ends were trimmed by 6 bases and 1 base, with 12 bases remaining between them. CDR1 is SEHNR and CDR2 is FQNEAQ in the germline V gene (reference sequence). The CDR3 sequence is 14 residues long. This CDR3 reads CASSMWDTNTEAFF. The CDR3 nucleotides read TGTGCCAGCAGTATGTGGGACACGAACACTGAAGCTTTCTTT. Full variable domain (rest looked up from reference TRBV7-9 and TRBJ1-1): DTGVSQNPRHKITKRGQNVTFRCDPISEHNRLYWYRQTLGQGPEFLTYFQNEAQLEKSRLLSDRFSAERPKGSFSTLEIQRTEQGDSAMYLCASSMWDTNTEAFFGQGTRLTVV.

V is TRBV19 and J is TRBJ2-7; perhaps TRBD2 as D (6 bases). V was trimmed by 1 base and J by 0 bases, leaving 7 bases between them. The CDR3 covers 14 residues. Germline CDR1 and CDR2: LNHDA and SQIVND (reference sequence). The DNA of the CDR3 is TGTGCCAGTAGTATAGCCGGGAGCTCCTACGAGCAGTACTTC. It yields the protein CASSIAGSSYEQYF.